What follows is one T cell receptor beta chain and its context. From germline, CDR1 is SGHTS and CDR2 YDEGEE. There are 15 residues in the CDR3. The V end was cut by 4 bases, the J end by 0 bases, with 8 bases between. The table came from immunoSEQ multiplex PCR; TCRdb's copy has only in-frame clones and leaves some out. This table holds under 150,000 clones, more than 75% found once. This entry belongs to a study of blood T cell repertoires in COVID-19. The chain is built from TRBV5-8 and TRBJ1-6; D is possibly TRBD1 (5 bases). This sequence was found in a woman in her forties with acute or convalescent COVID-19. The specimen was peripheral blood. DNA of the CDR3: TGTGCCAGCAGCGGGGGGGACTCCTATAATTCACCCCTCCACTTT. Encoded protein: CASSGGDSYNSPLHF.